These 21 T cell receptor beta chains were all obtained from the same sample, sequenced in a study of CD8 T cells in Susac syndrome. Reverse transcription of about 0.5 to 1 ug RNA used random hexamers. MiXCR was run by TCRdb on the immunoSEQ multiplex PCR reads, yielding one entry per CDR3 protein. The repertoire includes some 190,000 distinct CDR3 sequences, about 95% of them detected once, and approximately 0.098% sits in the top ten. The sequencing input was CD4+ T cells from PBMCs. The receptor source for this set is a human donor in good health.

In DNA, the CDR3 is TGCAGCGTCATCGGACTAGCGCGTAAATACAATGAGCAGTTCTTC. Its protein is CSVIGLARKYNEQFF. J is TRBJ2-1 and V is TRBV29-1; 9 bases match TRBD2. The V gene end was trimmed by 6 bases and the J gene end by 4 bases; junction bases not matched to a gene: 10. The length of the CDR3 is 15 residues. Per germline, CDR1 SQVTM and CDR2 ANQGSEA.

The chain links TRBV7-9 to TRBJ1-5; D is uncertain. CDR3 length: 12 residues. Germline V gives CDR1 SEHNR, CDR2 FQNEAQ (reference sequence). V shed 7 bases and J shed 4 bases, with 8 bases lying between them. CDR3 in DNA: TGTGCCAGCACCATGGGAAATCAGCCCCAGCATTTT. Translation gives CASTMGNQPQHF.

V gene TRBV29-1 combines with J gene TRBJ1-1; tentative D call: TRBD1 (6 bases). Deletions cut 2 bases from V and 0 bases from J, with 13 bases between. This CDR3 comprises 15 residues. Germline loops: CDR1 SQVTM, CDR2 ANQGSEA. Here the CDR3 reads CSVEPGALMNTEAFF. CDR3 in DNA: TGCAGCGTTGAACCAGGGGCTCTCATGAACACTGAAGCTTTCTTT.

The chain links TRBV2 to TRBJ2-1; 10 positions match TRBD2. Germline CDR1 and CDR2: SNHLY and FYNNEI. The CDR3 covers 19 residues. V trimming: 5 bases; J trimming: 6 bases; junction bases outside the gene matches: 19. The CDR3, as DNA: TGTGCCAGCAGTAAAATTCGAAAACCTAGCGGGAGTTCTGTCAATGAGCAGTTCTTC. This sequence encodes CASSKIRKPSGSSVNEQFF.

For the CDR3, the DNA is TGTGCCAGCAGTTTAAGGCCTAGCGGAGCAGGTGAGCAGTTCTTC. Translation: CASSLRPSGAGEQFF. The rearrangement joins TRBV12-3 or TRBV12-4 to TRBJ2-1; 7 bases are a match to TRBD2. V dropped 2 bases and J dropped 9; count of bases not matched to a gene: 10. The CDR3 contains 15 residues.

The chain links TRBV5-1 to TRBJ2-7; TRBD2 matches 12 bases. The CDR3 covers 17 residues. Trimming took 4 bases from V and 7 from J; bases not matched to a gene: 15. Germline CDR1 is SGHRS and CDR2 is YFSETQ. The CDR3 here is CASSPGDHLAGGREQYF. DNA for the CDR3: TGCGCCAGCAGCCCGGGGGACCACCTAGCGGGAGGGCGTGAGCAGTACTTC. Based on the CDR3 plus reference TRBV5-1 and TRBJ2-7, the full variable domain is KAGVTQTPRYLIKTRGQQVTLSCSPISGHRSVSWYQQTPGQGLQFLFEYFSETQRNKGNFPGRFSGRQFSNSRSEMNVSTLELGDSALYLCASSPGDHLAGGREQYFGPGTRLTVT.

This clonotype was observed a few times. The chain has TRBV5-4 and TRBJ2-7; D unclear. This CDR3 comprises 13 residues. Germline V CDR1 and CDR2: SGHNT, YYREEE (reference sequence). The V gene lost 0 bases and the J gene lost 2 bases, with 6 bases spanning the gap. CDR3 in DNA: TGTGCCAGCAGCTTGGGTAGGACCTACGAGCAGTACTTC. This gives the protein CASSLGRTYEQYF.

V and J are TRBV23-1 and TRBJ2-3; TRBD1 matches 8 bases. TRBV23-1 is labeled an ORF, and its function is uncertain. Trimming at V came to 8 bases and at J to 0 bases, leaving 1 base not matched to a gene. The CDR3 contains 13 residues. DNA for the CDR3: TGCGCCAGCGGGGACAGGAGCACAGATACGCAGTATTTT. It translates to CASGDRSTDTQYF.

This clonotype was detected only a few times. V usage is TRBV7-2 and J usage is TRBJ2-7; D not certain. V shed 1 base and J shed 10 bases, with 8 bases lying between them. Per the germline V gene, CDR1 is SGHTA and CDR2 is FQGNSA. The CDR3 covers 11 residues. CDR3 sequence: CASSLDSPQYF. In DNA form, the CDR3 reads TGTGCCAGCAGCTTAGACTCTCCCCAGTACTTC.

The V gene is TRBV3-1, the J gene TRBJ2-3; D possibly corresponds to TRBD2 (6 bases). The CDR3 has 13 residues. Germline assignment: CDR1 LGHDT and CDR2 YNNKEL (reference sequence). The germline V and J ends were trimmed by 1 base and 5 bases, with 7 bases remaining between them. CDR3 in amino acids: CASSQAGVDTQYF. CDR3 nucleotides: TGTGCCAGCAGCCAAGCGGGAGTAGATACGCAGTATTTT.

The chain combines TRBV14 with TRBJ2-7, with a possible D match to TRBD2 (5 bases). Germline CDR1 reads SGHDN; CDR2 reads FVKESK. V was cut by 2 bases and J by 2 bases, with 10 bases left in between. CDR3 length equals 14 residues. As DNA, the CDR3 is TGTGCCAGCAGCCAACTGGACTCTCCCTACGAGCAGTACTTC. Encoded protein: CASSQLDSPYEQYF.

The chain links TRBV29-1 to TRBJ2-3; no reliable D call. CDR1 is SQVTM and CDR2 is ANQGSEA in the germline V gene. The ends were cut back, 2 bases at V and 4 bases at J, with 7 bases in the middle. The CDR3 is 12 amino acids. CDR3 in DNA: TGCAGCGTTGAACCAGAAGCAGATACGCAGTATTTT. Amino acid sequence: CSVEPEADTQYF.

On this clonotype itself: A read error may produce the germline difference seen at one junction end. The rearrangement uses TRBV5-6 and TRBJ2-4, with D perhaps TRBD2 (6 bases). The CDR3 length is 11 residues. Germline V gene data show CDR1 as SGHDT and CDR2 as YYEEEE. CDR3 loop: CASSLGGIQYF. CDR3 coding DNA: TGTGCCAGCAGTTTGGGGGGCATTCAGTACTTC.

This clonotype has a single count. The chain uses TRBV18 and TRBJ2-7, with unresolved D. This CDR3 comprises 13 residues. Germline V gives CDR1 KGHSH, CDR2 LQKENI. V shed 1 base and J shed 5 bases, with 9 bases lying between them. The CDR3 coding sequence is TGTGCCAGCTCACCACAGGACCTAGACGAGCAGTACTTC. Its translation is CASSPQDLDEQYF.

The V call is TRBV23-1, the J call TRBJ2-5; 9 bases fit TRBD1. TRBV23-1 is identified as an open reading frame with a role that is uncertain. The V segment lost 3 bases and the J segment 7 bases; nucleotides outside the gene matches: 15. The CDR3 contains 17 residues. CDR3 loop: CASSQFKPGQGFGTQYF. The CDR3 DNA sequence: TGCGCCAGCAGTCAGTTTAAACCGGGACAGGGCTTTGGGACCCAGTACTTC.

The V gene is TRBV3-1, the J gene TRBJ2-1, with D perhaps matching TRBD2 (6 bases). The germline CDR1 and CDR2 sequences are LGHDT and YNNKEL (reference sequence). There are 16 residues in the CDR3. Trimming took off 4 bases at V and 0 bases at J, with 13 bases between the two ends. The CDR3 loop is CASSPPRGGSYNEQFF. As DNA, the CDR3 is TGTGCCAGCAGCCCCCCAAGGGGAGGCTCCTACAATGAGCAGTTCTTC.

CDR3 nucleotide sequence: TGTGCCACCAGCAGAGAGACTTCCTACGAGCAGTACTTC. Amino acids: CATSRETSYEQYF. The chain links TRBV15 to TRBJ2-7; no reliable D call. V was cut by 0 bases and J by 1 base, with 4 bases left in between. CDR1 and CDR2 from the germline V gene are LNHNV and YYDKDF (reference sequence). The CDR3 has 13 residues.

The rearrangement joins TRBV20-1 to TRBJ2-5; D ambiguous. The V gene lost 5 bases and the J gene lost 2 bases, with 12 bases spanning the gap. The CDR3 has 13 residues. Germline CDR1 DFQATT, CDR2 SNEGSKA (reference sequence). The CDR3 spells CSALWASQETQYF. For the CDR3, the DNA is TGCAGTGCTCTATGGGCGTCGCAAGAGACCCAGTACTTC.

Here the CDR3 reads CASSQVGQGGKTQYF. CDR3 DNA: TGCGCCAGCAGCCAGGTTGGACAGGGAGGGAAGACCCAGTACTTC. The rearrangement uses TRBV4-1 and TRBJ2-5; maybe TRBD1 (8 bases). V lost 3 bases and J 6 bases, leaving 17 bases between the germline ends. CDR3 length equals 15 residues. Germline loops: CDR1 MGHRA, CDR2 YSYEKL.

The CDR3: CANTGKSLTNTGELFF. CDR3 sequence (DNA): TGTGCCAACACAGGGAAATCACTAACCAACACCGGGGAGCTGTTTTTT. V usage is TRBV7-9 and J usage is TRBJ2-2; a possible D gene is TRBD1 (6 bases). With 10 bases removed from V and 2 bases from J, the gap between germline ends came to 20 bases. The germline V gene encodes CDR1 SEHNR and CDR2 FQNEAQ (reference sequence). This CDR3 is built from 16 residues.

The genes are TRBV27 and TRBJ2-4; 8 bases fit TRBD2. With V trimmed by 4 bases and J by 6 bases, 5 bases remained unmatched. The CDR3 has 14 amino acids. Looked up from germline, CDR1 is MNHEY and CDR2 is SMNVEV (reference sequence). In nucleotides, the CDR3 is TGTGCCAGCAGTTCCGAGCGGGAGCCAAACATTCAGTACTTC. This sequence encodes CASSSEREPNIQYF.